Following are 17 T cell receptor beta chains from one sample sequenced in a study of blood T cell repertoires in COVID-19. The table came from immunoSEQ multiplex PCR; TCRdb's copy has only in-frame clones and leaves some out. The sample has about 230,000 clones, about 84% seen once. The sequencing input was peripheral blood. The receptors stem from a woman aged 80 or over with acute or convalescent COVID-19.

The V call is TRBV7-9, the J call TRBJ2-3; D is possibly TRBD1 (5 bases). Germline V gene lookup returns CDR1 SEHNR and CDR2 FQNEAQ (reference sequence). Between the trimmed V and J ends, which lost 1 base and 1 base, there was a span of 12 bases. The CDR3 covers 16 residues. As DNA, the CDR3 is TGTGCCAGCAGCTTAGGGGCAGGGATCGGCACAGATACGCAGTATTTT. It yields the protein CASSLGAGIGTDTQYF.

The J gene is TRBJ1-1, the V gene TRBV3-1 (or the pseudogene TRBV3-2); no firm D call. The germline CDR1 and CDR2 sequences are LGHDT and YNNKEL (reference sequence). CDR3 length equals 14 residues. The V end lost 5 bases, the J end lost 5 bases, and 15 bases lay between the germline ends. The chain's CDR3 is CASSGRAGGTEAFF. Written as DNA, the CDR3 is TGTGCCAGCAGCGGGCGGGCAGGTGGGACTGAAGCTTTCTTT.

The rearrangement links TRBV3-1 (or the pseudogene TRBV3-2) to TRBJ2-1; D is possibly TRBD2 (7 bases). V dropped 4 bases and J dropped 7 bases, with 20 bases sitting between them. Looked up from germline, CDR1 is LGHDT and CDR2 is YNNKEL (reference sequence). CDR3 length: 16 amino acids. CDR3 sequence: CASSPYHGGGRNEQFF. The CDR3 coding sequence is TGTGCCAGCAGCCCATATCATGGGGGGGGCAGGAATGAGCAGTTCTTC.

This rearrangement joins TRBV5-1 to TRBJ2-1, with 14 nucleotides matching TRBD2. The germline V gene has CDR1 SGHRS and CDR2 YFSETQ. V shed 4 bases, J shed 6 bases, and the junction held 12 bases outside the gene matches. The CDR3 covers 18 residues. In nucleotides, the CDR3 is TGCGCCAGCAGCCCGGGGCCCCCGACTAGCGGGAGGGGCAATGAGCAGTTCTTC. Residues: CASSPGPPTSGRGNEQFF.

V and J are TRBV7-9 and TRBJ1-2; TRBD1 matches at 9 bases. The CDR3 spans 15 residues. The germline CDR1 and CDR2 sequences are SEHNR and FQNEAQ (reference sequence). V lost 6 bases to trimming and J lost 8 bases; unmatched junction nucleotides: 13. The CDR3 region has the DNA TGTGCCAGCAGATTAACGGGACAGGGTTTGGAGGGCTACACCTTC. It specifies CASRLTGQGLEGYTF.

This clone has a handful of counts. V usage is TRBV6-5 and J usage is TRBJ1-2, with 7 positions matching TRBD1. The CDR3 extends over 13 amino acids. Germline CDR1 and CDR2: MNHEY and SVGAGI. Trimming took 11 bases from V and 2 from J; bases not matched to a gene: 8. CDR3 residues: CASTQTGNYGYTF. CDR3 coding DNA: TGTGCCTCAACCCAGACAGGGAACTATGGCTACACCTTC.

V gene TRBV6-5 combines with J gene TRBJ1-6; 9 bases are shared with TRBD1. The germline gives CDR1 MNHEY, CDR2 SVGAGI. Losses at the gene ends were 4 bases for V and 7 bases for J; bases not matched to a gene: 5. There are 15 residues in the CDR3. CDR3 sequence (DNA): TGTGCCAGCAGTTCCGGGGGGACAGGGAATTCACCCCTCCACTTT. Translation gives CASSSGGTGNSPLHF.

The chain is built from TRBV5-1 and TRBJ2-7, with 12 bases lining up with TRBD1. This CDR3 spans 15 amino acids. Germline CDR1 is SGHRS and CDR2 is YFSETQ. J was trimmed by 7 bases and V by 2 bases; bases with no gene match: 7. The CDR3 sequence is CASSLGTGGWEEQYF. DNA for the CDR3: TGCGCCAGCAGCTTAGGGACAGGGGGCTGGGAGGAGCAGTACTTC.

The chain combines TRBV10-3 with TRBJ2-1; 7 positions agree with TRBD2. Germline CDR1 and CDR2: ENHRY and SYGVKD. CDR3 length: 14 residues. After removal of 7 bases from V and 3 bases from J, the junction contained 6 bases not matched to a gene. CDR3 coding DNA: TGTGCCATCACTGACACTAGCGACTACAATGAGCAGTTCTTC. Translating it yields CAITDTSDYNEQFF.

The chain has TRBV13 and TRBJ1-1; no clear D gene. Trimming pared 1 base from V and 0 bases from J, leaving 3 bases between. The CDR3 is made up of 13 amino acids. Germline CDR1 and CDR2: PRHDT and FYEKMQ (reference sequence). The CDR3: CASSLDMNTEAFF. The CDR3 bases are TGTGCCAGCAGCTTAGATATGAACACTGAAGCTTTCTTT.

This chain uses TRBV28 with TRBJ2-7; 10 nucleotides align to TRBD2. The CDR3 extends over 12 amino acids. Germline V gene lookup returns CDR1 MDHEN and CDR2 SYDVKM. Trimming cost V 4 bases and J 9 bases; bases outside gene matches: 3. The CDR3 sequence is CASSWTSGWQYF. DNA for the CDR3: TGTGCCAGCAGTTGGACTAGCGGTTGGCAGTACTTC.

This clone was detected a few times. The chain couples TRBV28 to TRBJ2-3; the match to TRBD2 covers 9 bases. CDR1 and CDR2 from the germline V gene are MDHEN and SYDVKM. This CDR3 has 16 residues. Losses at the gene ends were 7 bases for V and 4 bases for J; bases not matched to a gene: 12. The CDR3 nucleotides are TGTGCCAGCACCCTTAGCGGGAGTGGTGTTTCAGATACGCAGTATTTT. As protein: CASTLSGSGVSDTQYF. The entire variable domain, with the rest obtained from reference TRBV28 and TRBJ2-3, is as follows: DVKVTQSSRYLVKRTGEKVFLECVQDMDHENMFWYRQDPGLGLRLIYFSYDVKMKEKGDIPEGYSVSREKKERFSLILESASTNQTSMYLCASTLSGSGVSDTQYFGPGTRLTVL.

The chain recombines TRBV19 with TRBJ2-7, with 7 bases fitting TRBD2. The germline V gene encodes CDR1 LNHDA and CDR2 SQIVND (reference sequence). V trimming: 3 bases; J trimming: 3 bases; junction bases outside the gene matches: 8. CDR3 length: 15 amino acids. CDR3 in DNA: TGTGCCAGTAGTATTGGGAGGGTAGGATTCTACGAGCAGTACTTC. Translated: CASSIGRVGFYEQYF.

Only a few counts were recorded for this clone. In DNA form, the CDR3 reads TGCAGCGTTGATCTGGGGGGGCGGGACACTGAAGCTTTCTTT. This codes for CSVDLGGRDTEAFF. V usage is TRBV29-1 and J usage is TRBJ1-1, with a possible D match to TRBD1 (6 bases). The V gene's germline CDR1 is SQVTM and CDR2 ANQGSEA. The CDR3 is 14 amino acids. Deletions cut 3 bases from V and 3 bases from J, with 14 bases between.

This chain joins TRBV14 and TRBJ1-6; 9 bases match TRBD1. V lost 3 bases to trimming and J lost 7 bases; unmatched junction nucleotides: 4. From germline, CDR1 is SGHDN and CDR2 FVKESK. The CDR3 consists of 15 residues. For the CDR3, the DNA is TGTGCCAGCAGCCAGGACAGGGGTGGGAATTCACCCCTCCACTTT. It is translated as CASSQDRGGNSPLHF.

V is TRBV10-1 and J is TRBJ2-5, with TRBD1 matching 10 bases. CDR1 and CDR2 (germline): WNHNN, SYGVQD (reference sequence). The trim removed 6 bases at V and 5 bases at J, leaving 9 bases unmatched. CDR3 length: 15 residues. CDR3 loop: CASSRLKGQGETQYF. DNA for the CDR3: TGCGCCAGCAGCCGCCTTAAGGGACAGGGGGAGACCCAGTACTTC.

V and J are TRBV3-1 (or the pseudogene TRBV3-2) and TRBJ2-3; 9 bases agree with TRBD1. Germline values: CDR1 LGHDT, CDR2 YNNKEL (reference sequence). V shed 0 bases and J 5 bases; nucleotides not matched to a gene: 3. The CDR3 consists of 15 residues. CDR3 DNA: TGTGCCAGCAGCCAAGAAGGACAGGGGTTAGATACGCAGTATTTT. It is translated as CASSQEGQGLDTQYF.